Following are 14 T cell receptor beta chains from one sample sequenced in a study of T cell repertoires in cytomegalovirus infection. TCRdb re-derived calls from the reads in MiXCR, one entry per CDR3 protein. The sample carries fewer than 350,000 distinct CDR3 sequences, over 7.5% recorded once. Sequenced material: PBMCs. These receptors were collected from a human donor in good health (CMV status not recorded). Some clones in this sample may be carry-over from other donors' samples.

This clonotype was seen many times. This chain uses TRBV7-2 with TRBJ2-7; D may be TRBD1 (6 bases). The V and J ends lost 2 bases and 1 base respectively, with 18 bases between them. The length of the CDR3 is 17 residues. Germline-derived CDR1 and CDR2 are SGHTA and FQGNSA. CDR3 DNA sequence: TGTGCCAGCAGCTTATGGGGCGGACAGCGACATTCCTACGAGCAGTACTTC. This translates into CASSLWGGQRHSYEQYF. Full variable domain (remainder filled in from reference TRBV7-2 and TRBJ2-7): GAGVSQSPSNKVTEKGKDVELRCDPISGHTALYWYRQSLGQGLEFLIYFQGNSAPDKSGLPSDRFSAERTGGSVSTLTIQRTQQEDSAVYLCASSLWGGQRHSYEQYFGPGTRLTVT.

In this sample, this clonotype turned up many times. The chain combines TRBV7-6 with TRBJ2-5, with 7 nucleotides matching TRBD2. The CDR3 covers 14 residues. After removal of 4 bases from V and 6 bases from J, the junction contained 8 bases not matched to a gene. The germline CDR1 and CDR2 sequences are SGHVS and FNYEAQ. The CDR3: CASSSSGGRQTQYF. DNA of the CDR3: TGTGCCAGCAGCTCTTCGGGGGGACGGCAGACCCAGTACTTC.

Concerning this clonotype itself: This may be a read error: a much more frequent sequence differs by one nucleotide. The rearrangement links TRBV6-8 to TRBJ2-7; TRBD2 matches at 7 bases. Losses at the gene ends were 6 bases for V and 3 bases for J; bases not matched to a gene: 11. This CDR3 spans 15 amino acids. The V gene's germline CDR1 is MNHGY and CDR2 SAAAGT. CDR3: CASRATSRELYEQYF. The CDR3 DNA is TGTGCCAGCAGAGCCACCTCGCGGGAGCTCTACGAGCAGTACTTC.

The sample holds many counts of this clonotype. The chain joins TRBV7-2 to TRBJ1-5; D might be TRBD1 (5 bases). Germline V gives CDR1 SGHTA, CDR2 FQGNSA. V lost 0 bases and J lost 4, with 13 bases in between. CDR3 length: 16 amino acids. Here the CDR3 DNA reads TGTGCCAGCAGCTTAGCGCCGGGACGAGGGAATCAGCCCCAGCATTTT. As protein: CASSLAPGRGNQPQHF.

The V gene is TRBV5-1, the J gene TRBJ2-7; 12 positions agree with TRBD1. Germline V gene sequence: CDR1 SGHRS, CDR2 YFSETQ. The CDR3 totals 19 residues. J was trimmed by 4 bases and V by 4 bases; bases with no gene match: 18. CDR3 DNA: TGCGCCAGCAGCCCCAAACGGGACAGGGGGCGCGTAGGGTCTTACGAGCAGTACTTC. Translation gives CASSPKRDRGRVGSYEQYF. Full variable domain (rest looked up from reference TRBV5-1 and TRBJ2-7): KAGVTQTPRYLIKTRGQQVTLSCSPISGHRSVSWYQQTPGQGLQFLFEYFSETQRNKGNFPGRFSGRQFSNSRSEMNVSTLELGDSALYLCASSPKRDRGRVGSYEQYFGPGTRLTVT.

This clonotype was seen a handful of times. The J gene is TRBJ2-1, the V gene TRBV19; D is perhaps TRBD1 (6 bases). Looked up from germline, CDR1 is LNHDA and CDR2 is SQIVND (reference sequence). CDR3 length: 15 amino acids. Trimming took 7 bases from V and 0 from J, leaving 13 bases between them. The CDR3 sequence: CASMPGEFSYNEQFF. CDR3 DNA sequence: TGTGCCAGTATGCCAGGGGAGTTCTCCTACAATGAGCAGTTCTTC.

At least ten counts were recorded for this clonotype. The chain links TRBV28 to TRBJ1-3, with no clear D. Germline values: CDR1 MDHEN, CDR2 SYDVKM. The CDR3 has 15 amino acids. V gave up 6 bases and J gave up 0 bases, with 12 bases separating them. This CDR3 is CASSFASVSGNTIYF. The CDR3 nucleotides are TGTGCCAGCAGCTTTGCGTCGGTCTCTGGAAACACCATATATTTT.

This clonotype appeared many times. V gene TRBV12-3 or TRBV12-4 combines with J gene TRBJ2-1; the D gene is possibly TRBD2 (5 bases). Deletions cut 4 bases from V and 5 bases from J, with 12 bases between. CDR3 size: 14 residues. CDR3 sequence: CASSSPRRNNEQFF. CDR3 coding DNA: TGTGCCAGCAGTTCGCCCCGGAGGAACAATGAGCAGTTCTTC.

The rearrangement uses TRBV27 and TRBJ1-1; D perhaps matches TRBD1 (5 bases). The germline V gene has CDR1 MNHEY and CDR2 SMNVEV (reference sequence). The ends were cut back, 3 bases at V and 11 bases at J, with 16 bases in the middle. This CDR3 is built from 13 residues. Here the CDR3 DNA reads TGTGCCAGCAGTTTGCCCCAGGGAATGAATGCTTTCTTT. Translation gives CASSLPQGMNAFF.

This chain uses TRBV15 with TRBJ2-5, with 9 nucleotides matching TRBD2. The V and J ends lost 3 bases and 5 bases, in that order; junction bases with no gene match: 13. CDR1 is LNHNV, CDR2 YYDKDF, per germline (reference sequence). This CDR3 is 17 amino acids long. Here the CDR3 reads CATSRPILAGILETQYF. DNA of the CDR3: TGTGCCACCAGCAGGCCGATTCTAGCGGGGATACTTGAGACCCAGTACTTC.

This clonotype occurred many times. The gene calls are TRBV10-3 and TRBJ1-1, with 9 nucleotides matching TRBD1. V trimming: 6 bases; J trimming: 3 bases; junction bases outside the gene matches: 2. The CDR3 contains 13 residues. Germline assignment: CDR1 ENHRY and CDR2 SYGVKD. CDR3 sequence: CAIRGDRDTEAFF. The CDR3, as DNA: TGTGCCATCAGGGGGGACAGGGACACTGAAGCTTTCTTT.

As concerns this clonotype: A much more abundant neighbour one base away suggests this may be a read error. This chain connects TRBV19 to TRBJ1-1, with 9 bases matching TRBD1. Per germline, CDR1 LNHDA and CDR2 SQIVND (reference sequence). V lost 3 bases and J lost 2; bases outside the gene matches: 7. The CDR3 length is 16 residues. The CDR3 is CASSIAGTGYNTEAFF. The CDR3 nucleotides are TGTGCCAGTAGTATCGCCGGGACAGGGTACAACACTGAAGCTTTCTTT. The whole variable domain, remainder taken from reference TRBV19 and TRBJ1-1, is DGGITQSPKYLFRKEGQNVTLSCEQNLNHDAMYWYRQDPGQGLRLIYYSQIVNDFQKGDIAEGYSVSREKKESFPLTVTSAQKNPTAFYLCASSIAGTGYNTEAFFGQGTRLTVV.

The rearrangement uses TRBV20-1 and TRBJ2-5, with 7 bases lining up with TRBD1. With V trimmed by 4 bases and J by 3 bases, 11 bases remained unmatched. CDR1 and CDR2 from the germline V gene are DFQATT and SNEGSKA (reference sequence). There are 15 residues in the CDR3. This CDR3 reads CSAITNRGGEETQYF. The DNA for the CDR3 is TGCAGTGCTATTACCAACAGGGGCGGCGAAGAGACCCAGTACTTC.

The V and J genes are TRBV12-3 or TRBV12-4 and TRBJ1-5; 7 positions agree with TRBD1. There are 15 residues in the CDR3. The J segment lost 4 bases and the V segment lost 4 bases, leaving 7 bases of the junction unmatched. The CDR3 DNA is TGTGCCAGCAGTTCCGGACAGGCAGGAAATCAGCCCCAGCATTTT. Protein sequence: CASSSGQAGNQPQHF.